This T cell receptor beta chain was identified during a study of OX40 agonist ivuxolimab in advanced cancers. Study summary: The patients' treatment was ivuxolimab, an agonistic anti-OX40 (CD134) antibody. A history of anti-PD-1, anti-PD-L1 or anti-CTLA-4 therapy was acceptable, and approximately 40% had some. Study findings and constraints: In the 0.1 to 3.0 mg/kg range, CD4+ and CD8+ blood T cells had expanded clonally by week 6.

Samples were taken at baseline and on day 1 of cycles 4 and 7. V was trimmed by 1 base and J by 4 bases, leaving 11 bases between them. The length of the CDR3 is 14 residues. The germline gives CDR1 SGHTA, CDR2 FQGTGA. Turning to this clone: Its antigen is as yet unknown.

Profiled with immunoSEQ multiplex PCR; TCRdb holds only in-frame clones, not every one. The sample lists about 62,000 clones, 85% occurring once. The starting material was CD4+ or CD8+ T cells sorted from blood, obtained in a trial of the OX40 agonist ivuxolimab. This TCR derives from an adult with an advanced solid tumor such as melanoma, head and neck, liver or kidney cancer. The J gene is TRBJ2-7, the V gene TRBV7-3, with D perhaps TRBD1 (5 bases). CDR3: CASSLKAGLYEQYF. The CDR3 DNA follows: TGTGCCAGCAGCTTAAAGGCAGGGCTTTACGAGCAGTACTTC.